This paragraph reports one T cell receptor beta chain. No cognate antigen has been identified for it. No base quality information exists; no much larger clone differs at one position. The V and J ends are trimmed by 5 bases and 3 bases, leaving 17 bases between them. The CDR3 numbers 15 residues from cysteine through phenylalanine. The entry retains the CDR3 DNA only, 45 bases that are in frame from base 1. The CDR1 and CDR2 encoded by the germline V gene are SGHTA and FQGNSA. These data are taken from a study of blood T cell repertoires in COVID-19 (dated by TCRdb to about 2020). Notes on the research overall: The collaborator samples originated in the United States, Italy and Spain and spanned the acute and convalescent phases of COVID-19. Deeply sampled blood TCRbeta repertoires from subjects exposed to, actively infected with, or recovered from COVID-19 were included in the dataset. A de-identified subject ID, COVID-19 status, age in years and sex were almost always included in the sample metadata. The material from the prospective study consisted of cDNA or gDNA derived from T cells, B-cell-depleted T cells, or PBMCs. HLA class I and class II types, where available, came from metadata supplied by the sample provider rather than from assay-based typing. Samples came from the ongoing ImmuneRACE study (first 160 participants) plus 1,254 subjects from 6 global collaborators. The repertoires were made available in a free public database intended to serve as a resource for research on the immune response to SARS-CoV-2.

What the authors observed across the whole study: The quantity of clinical and demographic metadata differed by source and by participant and was supplied without curation.

TCRbeta CDR3 regions were amplified from genomic DNA using the immunoSEQ Assay, a bias-controlled multiplex PCR. In the source study's methods: Nucleated cell counts per sample were estimated from amplification of reference gene primers within the assay. To quantify the absolute abundance of each unique TCRbeta CDR3 rearrangement, sequence reads were collapsed and filtered. For each sample, productive Simpson clonality was calculated by taking the square root of Simpson's diversity index across productive rearrangements. The clones in this table, taken by TCRdb from immuneACCESS, are in-frame only. Not every clone is retained; where verified, under half of the shortfall comes from an unresolved V gene, and the cause of the rest is unknown. D and trimming come from the DNA, and the V and J calls and clone size come from that table. This sample has around 64,000 clones in its table, and about 75% of those were observed once. Of the sample, about half falls within the top ten clones.

Participants in the prospective study were aged 18 to 89 years, lived in under 30 United States geographic areas, and enrolled through a virtual design. Cohort assignment in the prospective study relied on participant-reported clinical history from a screening survey and a study questionnaire. Exposed participants had been in contact, within 2 weeks of entering the study, with a person who had a PCR-confirmed or clinician-diagnosed case of COVID-19. In the prospective study, whole blood, serum and a nasopharyngeal or oropharyngeal swab were collected from each participant by mobile phlebotomists. Additional blood draws and questionnaires over an approximately 2-month period could optionally be provided by prospective study participants. Prospective study blood samples were shipped either frozen or at room temperature before DNA extraction.

Input material: PBMCs or T cells enriched from blood (not recorded which). The chain links TRBV7-2 with TRBJ2-7; possibly the D gene is TRBD2, per 6 matching bases. The receptor was isolated from a woman aged 60 to 75 who had been exposed to COVID-19. The CDR3 region reads CASSPSASVIYEQYF. DNA sequence: TGTGCCAGCAGCCCTTCGGCTAGCGTTATCTACGAGCAGTACTTC.